This TCR beta chain was identified in a study of tumor-infiltrating lymphocytes in primary liver carcinoma (dated by TCRdb to about 2017). Concerning the study at large: Of the five patients (three men and two women, aged 30 to 69 years), four had hepatocellular carcinoma and one had combined HCC and intrahepatic cholangiocarcinoma. The five patients had tumors staged T1-T3 N0M0, with maximum diameters ranging from about 4.2 to 10 cm. Each sample produced roughly 3.65 to 8 million productive TCRbeta reads, and read depth showed no significant difference between tissue types. For each liver tumor, the study sampled five regions along with adjacent normal tissue and blood, and applied TCRbeta repertoire sequencing, expression microarrays and whole-exome sequencing. TCRbeta repertoire sequencing covered 35 specimens from 5 patients: around 25 tumor regions, 5 adjacent noncancerous liver tissues and 5 peripheral blood samples. To link TCRbeta repertoire diversity with the local molecular phenotype, the roughly 26 tumor region samples were profiled using Agilent mRNA microarrays. Reproducibility between technical replicate repertoires was high, with correlation coefficients above 0.95 and mean shared-clone rates about 0.91. Summary of the overall study and its limitations: Because the samples were bulk and unsorted, CD4+ and CD8+ T cell repertoires could not be compared. Consistent with antigen-driven expansion, pairs of tumor regions showed higher repertoire overlap (mean roughly 36%) than either tumor-adjacent pairs (around 17%) or tumor-blood pairs (around 15%). Because only the TCR beta chain was sequenced and unpaired alpha chains were not captured, true repertoire diversity is likely underestimated. The top 250 clones accounted for a significantly greater share of the repertoire in tumors than in blood (p = 0.039). Only a few patients were included in the study, and the authors note that the findings should be validated in a larger study. Only roughly 7.5-24% of top clones appeared in all five regions of a tumor, which suggests that tumor-infiltrating T cells are spatially heterogeneous.

From the cysteine up to the phenylalanine, the CDR3 has a length of 12 residues. Only the CDR3 portion is preserved as DNA: 36 bases, with reading frame beginning at the first base. A note on this clonotype: The antigen this receptor binds is unknown. One end of the junction fails to match germline, which may point to a read error.

TCRbeta-specific cDNA was reverse-transcribed from around 0.45 ug total RNA using a constant-region primer and ProtoScript II reverse transcriptase. Three nested multiplex PCR rounds, following a slightly modified ARM-PCR procedure, were used to build the TCRbeta libraries. Each of the first two PCR rounds ran for approximately 10 cycles using multiplex TRBV1-TRBV30 forward primers together with a Cbeta reverse primer. Sample barcodes and Illumina adapters were added in a final 25-cycle PCR using Deep VentR polymerase. Amplicons of 200-500 bp were gel-purified with a QIAquick gel extraction kit before sequencing. TCRbeta amplicons were sequenced on an Illumina HiSeq 2500 with 250-bp paired-end reads. For the original study's pipeline: To recover full CDR3 sequences, reads were quality-trimmed using Trimmomatic v0.33 and paired reads were then merged using FLASH v1.2.11. MiGEC v1.2.1b assigned V, D and J germline segments to the rearranged TCRbeta sequences. VDJtools v1.0.0 computed clonotype statistics and Shannon-Wiener diversity indices. To reduce sampling bias, subsequent analyses other than the diversity analysis used only the 250 most abundant clonotypes in each sample. The public reads were quality trimmed at Q25 with fastp and then assembled into clones with MiXCR by TCRdb, keeping productive beta chains. Identical CDR3 proteins give one entry, which carries the most common genes and DNA. TCRdb's processing, not the authors' own work, is the source of the V and J calls. The sample table records fewer than 250,000 distinct CDR3 sequences; 70% to 90% of these occur just once. The top ten constitute roughly 20% of the sample.

Without any cell sorting, total RNA and DNA were extracted together from about 20-30 mg of bulk tissue using the AllPrep DNA/RNA mini kit. Surgical resection was performed in China between late 2015 and March 2016 on five or six patients with histopathologically diagnosed primary liver carcinoma. Patients had chronic HBV infection and were treatment-naive at sampling. Each tumor was sampled at five spatially separated regions: the tumor centre plus the superior, inferior, left-lateral and right-lateral poles. Histological examination found more than 85% viable tumor cells in every tumor sample. Fresh tumor and adjacent tissue pieces were bisected, with one half stored in RNAlater at -80 degrees C and the other half sent for histology.

The sequence joins TRBV12-3 or TRBV12-4 to TRBJ1-2, with TRBD1 perhaps the D gene, on 6 matching bases. Sample: tumor tissue from primary liver carcinoma. The clonotype comes from a middle-aged man with primary liver carcinoma and hepatitis B virus infection. The CDR3 region reads CVTGGQGDGYIF. The DNA is as follows: TGTGTCACCGGGGGGCAGGGAGACGGCTACATCTTC.